The T cell receptor (beta chain) described here comes from a study of metastatic and nonmetastatic thyroid tumors. Regarding the study as a whole: Within blood and tumor, benign nodules reportedly had significantly lower TCR beta diversity than malignant thyroid tumors did.

MiXCR re-clonotyped the PCR reads for TCRdb. The sample records about 4,000 clones, 20% to 25% being singletons. All patients reached thyroid surgery having received no treatment beforehand. This clone is large in the sample. Its antigen is not known. In germline, CDR1 is MNHNS, CDR2 SASEGT. The CDR3 consists of 14 residues. The ends lost 8 bases at V and 12 bases at J; junction bases unmatched: 18. The receptor was derived from a male donor with papillary thyroid cancer or a benign thyroid nodule (not recorded which). Some clones in this sample may be carry-over from other donors' samples. V usage is TRBV6-1 and J usage is TRBJ2-7; TRBD2 aligns across 8 bases. The sample was tumor tissue. CDR3 in DNA: TGTGCCAGCGGCGACGCGAGCGGGAGTTCGCGTAGGTACTTC. Its protein is CASGDASGSSRRYF.